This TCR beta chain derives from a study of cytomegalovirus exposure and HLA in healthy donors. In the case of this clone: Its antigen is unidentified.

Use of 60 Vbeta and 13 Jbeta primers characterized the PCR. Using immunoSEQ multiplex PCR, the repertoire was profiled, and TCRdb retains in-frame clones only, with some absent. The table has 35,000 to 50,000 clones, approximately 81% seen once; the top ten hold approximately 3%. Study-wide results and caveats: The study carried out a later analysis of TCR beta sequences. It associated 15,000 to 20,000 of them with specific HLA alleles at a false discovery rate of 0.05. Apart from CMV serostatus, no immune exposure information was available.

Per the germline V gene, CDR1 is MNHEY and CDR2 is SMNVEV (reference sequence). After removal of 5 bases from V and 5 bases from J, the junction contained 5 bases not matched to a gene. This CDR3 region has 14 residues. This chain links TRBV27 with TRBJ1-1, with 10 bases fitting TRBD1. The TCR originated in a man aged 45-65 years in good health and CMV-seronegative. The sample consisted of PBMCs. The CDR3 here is CASSADRGGTEAFF. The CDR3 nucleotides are TGTGCCAGCAGTGCGGACAGGGGGGGGACTGAAGCTTTCTTT.